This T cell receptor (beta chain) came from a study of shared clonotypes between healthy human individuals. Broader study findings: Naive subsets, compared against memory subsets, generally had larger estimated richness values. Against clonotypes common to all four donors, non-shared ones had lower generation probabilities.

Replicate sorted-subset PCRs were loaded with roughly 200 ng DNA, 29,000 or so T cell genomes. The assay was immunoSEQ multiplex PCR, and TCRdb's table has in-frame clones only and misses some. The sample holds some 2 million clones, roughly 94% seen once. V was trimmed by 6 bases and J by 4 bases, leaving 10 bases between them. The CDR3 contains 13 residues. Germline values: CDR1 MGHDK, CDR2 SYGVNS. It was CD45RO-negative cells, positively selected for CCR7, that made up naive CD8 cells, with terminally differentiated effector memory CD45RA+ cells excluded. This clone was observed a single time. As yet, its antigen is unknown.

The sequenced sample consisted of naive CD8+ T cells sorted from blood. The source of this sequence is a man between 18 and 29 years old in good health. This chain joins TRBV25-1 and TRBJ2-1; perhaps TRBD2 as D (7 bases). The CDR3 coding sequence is TGTGCCAGCAGCGGGGGGCCGTACAATGAGCAGTTCTTC. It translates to CASSGGPYNEQFF.